The rows below give T cell receptor beta chains drawn from one sample of a study of T cell responses to AZD1222 COVID-19 vaccine. Profiling relied on immunoSEQ multiplex PCR, and the TCRdb table lists in-frame clones only, not all of them. The table has about 180,000 clones, 90% to 95% seen once. Here the sequenced sample was peripheral blood, taken 28 days after the second dose of the MenACWY control vaccine. Receptor source: an adult who received the MenACWY meningococcal vaccine as a control. The CDR3 runs from the conserved cysteine through the conserved F or W. D genes are given only for firm matches. Rows give clone size only sometimes, using once, few, many, or a class for an expanded clone.

j_gene | d_gene | v_gene | abundance | CDR3nt | CDR3aa
TRBJ1-1 | NA | TRBV6-5 | NA | TGTGCCAGCACCCTGACAGGTCGTGTCTCTGAAGCTTTCTTT | CASTLTGRVSEAFF
TRBJ2-1 | NA | TRBV29-1 | once | TGCAGCGTTCCGTCGGCAAGCTCCTACAATGAGCAGTTCTTC | CSVPSASSYNEQFF
TRBJ1-5 | TRBD1 | TRBV29-1 | NA | TGCAGCGTTAGCGCCGGGACAGGGAATCAGCCCCAGCATTTT | CSVSAGTGNQPQHF
TRBJ2-7 | NA | TRBV3-1/TRBV3-2 | once | TGTGCCAGCAGCCAAGGACGAGGGAGCGCCTCCTACGAGCAGTACTTC | CASSQGRGSASYEQYF
TRBJ1-5 | NA | TRBV28 | few | TGTGCCAGCAGGAGGGGTAATCAGCCCCAGCATTTT | CASRRGNQPQHF
TRBJ1-1 | TRBD1 | TRBV5-1 | NA | TGCGCCAGCAGCAAGGACAGGGCCACTGAAGCTTTCTTT | CASSKDRATEAFF
TRBJ2-2 | TRBD1 | TRBV28 | NA | TGTGCCAGCAGTTCGCAGGACAGGGAGACCGGGGAGCTGTTTTTT | CASSSQDRETGELFF
TRBJ1-2 | NA | TRBV19 | NA | TGTGCCAGTACCGGTTACTATGGCTACACCTTC | CASTGYYGYTF
TRBJ1-5 | TRBD1 | TRBV2 | NA | TGTGCCAGCAAGGACAGGGGGGGGGATCAGCCCCAGCATTTT | CASKDRGGDQPQHF
TRBJ1-5 | TRBD1 | TRBV19 | NA | TGTGCCAGTAGTATAGGGGGGACAGGGGGCTTTAGCAATCAGCCCCAGCATTTT | CASSIGGTGGFSNQPQHF
TRBJ1-3 | NA | TRBV7-9 | NA | TGTGCCAGCAGCCTTGGACAGGGAAACACCATATATTTT | CASSLGQGNTIYF
TRBJ1-2 | NA | TRBV18 | NA | TGTGCCAGCTCACCACCGGGGATCGGGAATGGCTACACCTTC | CASSPPGIGNGYTF
TRBJ2-3 | TRBD2 | TRBV19 | NA | TGTGCCAGTAACAGCGGGGGTTACACAGATACGCAGTATTTT | CASNSGGYTDTQYF
TRBJ1-2 | NA | TRBV28 | NA | TGTGCCAGCAGTTTATGGAGACCAACCAGGATTAACTATGGCTACACCTTC | CASSLWRPTRINYGYTF